This T cell receptor beta chain was obtained from a study of CD8+ T cells in alopecia areata. Isolated RNA was reverse transcribed into cDNA used as the sequencing template. Data came from immunoSEQ multiplex PCR; TCRdb stores just in-frame clones and leaves some out. The sample holds around 140,000 clones, 75% to 90% seen once. The CDR3 has 13 residues. V shed 4 bases and J shed 3 bases, with 13 bases lying between them. Per germline, CDR1 SQVTM and CDR2 ANQGSEA. The rearrangement links TRBV29-1 to TRBJ2-7; D not certain. The sample consisted of CD8+ T cells sorted from blood, taken at week 0. The TCR sequence derives from a human donor with alopecia areata. In DNA form, the CDR3 reads TGCAGCGTTGGATTGAGTCAGAACTACGAGCAGTACTTC. Protein sequence: CSVGLSQNYEQYF.